This record looks at one T cell receptor (beta chain) sequence and its context. Its antigen remains unidentified. No clone much larger than this one lies a single base away; base qualities are absent. The TCR beta CDR3 regions were amplified from RNA transcripts. A first-round RT-PCR of the TCR CDR3 used the HTBI primer set with the Qiagen OneStep RT-PCR kit. Libraries were constructed in a second round of multiplex PCR, after which size selection and purification were carried out. Sequencing of the libraries was done on an Illumina HiSeq2000 using paired-end 100 bp reads. The original pipeline was this. SOAPnuke was used to process the raw data, throwing out any read that contained adapters or uncalled bases, had a mean Phred below 15, or lacked an exact constant-primer or identifier match. COPE v1.2.5 was used to merge high-quality paired reads, and clonotypes were defined as unique nucleotide sequences. MiTCR v1.1 was used to align clonotypes to the IMGT TRBV, TRBD and TRBJ reference segments. Only V-J combinations with frequency above 0.0001, covering about 99% of repertoires, were analysed. The TCS score was defined as F50 (clonal expansion) divided by E x V (chaos), with BLOSUM62-based TCRdist calculated between CDR3 peptides within each V-J. Welch's t-statistics and random forest reduced fewer than 600 V-J features to 10 to 15, which were used in a naive Bayes classifier (R e1071). TCRdb reanalyzed the raw reads on its own, using fastp at Q25 for trimming and MiXCR for clone calling, and kept in-frame beta chains. Rows are unified per CDR3 protein, each entry keeping the most common DNA and genes. TCRdb, not the authors, supplied the V and J calls. Counted in this sample were 240,000 or so distinct CDR3 sequences; 15% to 20% of them appeared once. The ten largest clones take up about 30% of the sample.

The CDR3 measures 16 amino acids from cysteine to phenylalanine. The read is trimmed to its CDR3 DNA, 48 bases read in frame from base 1. The germline V and J ends show losses of 10 bases and 4 bases respectively, and no gene match explains 8 bases of the junction. Sequences MNHNS (CDR1) and SASEGT (CDR2) are obtained from the germline V gene. The record originates from a study of T cells in Graves' hyperthyroidism and ophthalmopathy (dated by TCRdb to between 2018 and 2020). Concerning the study at large: Peripheral blood samples were taken at the time of initial diagnosis, prior to any treatment. TCR Vbeta CDR3 sequencing of approximately 140 peripheral blood samples (43 ophthalmopathy, 75 hyperthyroidism and around 17 progressor patients) is reported in the paper. For training and testing, the 100 patients in the discovery cohort were randomly divided in a 7:3 ratio. An independent validation cohort of about 19 hyperthyroidism patients and over 15 patients who later progressed to ophthalmopathy tested prospective prediction of ophthalmopathy. In addition, the study compared T-cell repertoires in thyroid tissue and in blood from six Graves' hyperthyroidism patients. After sampling, hyperthyroidism patients received methimazole starting at 30 mg daily, and ophthalmopathy patients received high-dose intravenous methylprednisolone. To identify TCR V-J signatures that set the groups apart, the researchers used a discovery cohort of 100 patients, made up of roughly 40 with Graves' ophthalmopathy and about 59 with stable Graves' hyperthyroidism.

Summary of the overall study and its limitations: Blood samples also contained most of the expanded thyroid clonotypes (frequency above 0.001), which suggests that blood repertoires may reflect thyroid immune responses. In validation, the model predicted progression to ophthalmopathy with approximately 71% sensitivity and about 72% specificity, a median of about 6.7 months before onset. A 13 V-J signature model separated ophthalmopathy from stable hyperthyroidism, with nearly 90% sensitivity and 81.08% specificity in cross-validation and 80%/75% in testing. No statistical method was used to set the sample size in advance, and investigators knew the group allocation.

In the ophthalmopathy patients, disease was moderately to severely active, with a Clinical Activity Score of 3 or more, a NOSPECS grade of 4 or more, and a duration of less than 3 months. Patients with uncontrolled infections, other autoimmune diseases, pregnancy or lactation were excluded. Clinical symptoms, serum thyroxine and TRAb, thyroid ultrasound, and orbital computed tomography formed the basis for the diagnoses. PBMCs were separated from over 9 ml of fresh peripheral blood using Ficoll-Paque density gradient centrifugation. Trizol reagent was used to extract total RNA, and RNA quality was then checked on an Agilent 2100 Bioanalyzer.

The chain is encoded by TRBV6-1 joined to TRBJ2-3, with TRBD2 identical over 16 junction bases. This clonotype originated in a woman aged 18 to 35 with Graves' ophthalmopathy. Material for sequencing was blood. The nucleotide sequence is given as TGTGCCATCCGCTCGGGACTAGCGGGAGGGCCAGATACGCAGTATTTT. The translation is CAIRSGLAGGPDTQYF.